This T cell receptor beta chain was sequenced during a study of cytomegalovirus exposure and HLA in healthy donors. Study-wide findings and caveats: At a 0.05 false discovery rate, a later analysis found around 15,000 TCR beta sequences to be associated with HLA alleles.

A note on this clone: Its specificity is unknown.

13 Jbeta primers and 60 Vbeta primers were used for the PCR. The data were produced by immunoSEQ multiplex PCR, yet TCRdb's version contains in-frame clones alone and is incomplete. This sample has 100,000 to 120,000 clones, with over 65% found just once. From germline, CDR1 is SGHTA and CDR2 FQGNSA. The CDR3 is made up of 15 amino acids. V lost 5 bases, J lost 3 bases, and 4 bases stayed unmatched. Sequenced: PBMCs. The TCR originated in a man aged 30 to 45 in good health and CMV-seropositive. The genes are TRBV7-2 and TRBJ2-5; 12 bases map to TRBD2. CDR3 bases: TGTGCCAGCAGCCAGACTAGCGGGGGTGAAGAGACCCAGTACTTC. Translated, it gives CASSQTSGGEETQYF.